Below, one TCR beta chain is given with its context. Original methodology: Amplifying reference gene primers gave estimates of nucleated cell counts. Produced via immunoSEQ multiplex PCR; TCRdb's table is partial and in-frame only. V and J calls plus clone size are reproduced from that table; the DNA served to infer D and trimming. The table records about 190,000 clones, just under 85% of them present only once. The data originate from a study of blood T cell repertoires in COVID-19. At the level of the study: COVID-19 samples collected from the United States, Italy and Spain covered acute and convalescent phases. T cells, B-cell-depleted T cells, or PBMCs provided the cDNA or gDNA that served as material.

J was trimmed by 4 bases and V by 5 bases; bases with no gene match: 15. CDR3 size: 18 residues. Looked up from germline, CDR1 is KGHDR and CDR2 is SFDVKD. The rearrangement uses TRBV24-1 and TRBJ2-3, with 9 bases fitting TRBD1. The receptor comes from a woman in her 70s with active or convalescent COVID-19. Sequenced: peripheral blood. The CDR3 loop reads CATSGPGQGVFDPDTQYF. CDR3 in DNA: TGTGCCACCAGTGGCCCGGGACAGGGTGTTTTTGACCCAGATACGCAGTATTTT.